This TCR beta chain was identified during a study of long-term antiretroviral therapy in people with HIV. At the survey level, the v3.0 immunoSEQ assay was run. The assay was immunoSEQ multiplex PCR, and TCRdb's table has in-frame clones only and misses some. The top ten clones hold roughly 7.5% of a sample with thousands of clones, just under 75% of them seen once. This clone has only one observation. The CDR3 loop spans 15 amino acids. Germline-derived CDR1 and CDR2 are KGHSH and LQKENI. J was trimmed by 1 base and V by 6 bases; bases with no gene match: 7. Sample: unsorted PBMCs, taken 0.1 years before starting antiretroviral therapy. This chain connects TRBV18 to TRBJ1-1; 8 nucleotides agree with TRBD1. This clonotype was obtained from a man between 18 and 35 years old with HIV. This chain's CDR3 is CASSLRGLSNTEAFF. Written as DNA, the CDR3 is TGTGCCAGCTCGCTCAGGGGGCTTTCGAACACTGAAGCTTTCTTT. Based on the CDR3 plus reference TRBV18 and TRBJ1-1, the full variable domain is NAGVMQNPRHLVRRRGQEARLRCSPMKGHSHVYWYRQLPEEGLKFMVYLQKENIIDESGMPKERFSAEFPKEGPSILRIQQVVRGDSAAYFCASSLRGLSNTEAFFGQGTRLTVV.